The 5 T cell receptor beta chains below all came from one sample that was sequenced in a study of CD4 and CD8 cells across lung adenocarcinoma regions. TCRdb re-derived calls from the PCR reads in MiXCR, one entry per CDR3 protein. The sample holds tens of thousands of distinct CDR3 sequences, about 50% seen once. Sequences were obtained from CD4+ T cells from the center of a lung tumor. The receptors come from a male donor with lung adenocarcinoma. The CD4 and CD8 labels of this study may be unreliable.

On this clonotype itself: As the CDR3 is not closed by the conserved phenylalanine or tryptophan, this likely results from a read error. No DNA is shown, since the ends of the CDR3 on it are uncertain; the CDR3 is the one TCRdb lists. V is TRBV6-1 and J is TRBJ2-1; TRBD2 is taken as the D call from the table, unchecked against the DNA. The CDR3 length equals 18 residues, ends included. From germline, CDR1 is MNHNS and CDR2 SASEGT. The CDR3 sequence is CASSEPSGEGEETQYFGA.

The V gene is TRBV6-1, the J gene TRBJ2-4, with D unclear. Germline CDR1 is MNHNS and CDR2 is SASEGT. The CDR3 length is 15 residues. Trimming took off 2 bases at V and 10 bases at J, with 18 bases between the two ends. CDR3 in amino acids: CASSEMGSERKIQYF. The CDR3 DNA is TGTGCCAGCAGTGAAATGGGCAGCGAGAGAAAGATTCAGTACTTC.

The V gene is TRBV6-1, the J gene TRBJ2-3; the match to TRBD1 covers 9 bases. Trimming cost V 7 bases and J 1 base; bases outside gene matches: 6. Germline V lookup: CDR1 MNHNS, CDR2 SASEGT. CDR3 length: 15 residues. This chain's CDR3 is CASNSRDRGTDTQYF. In DNA form, the CDR3 reads TGTGCCAGCAACAGCCGGGACAGGGGCACAGATACGCAGTATTTT.

This clonotype was recorded at least ten times. The chain's CDR3 is CASSSTRYNEQFF. Here the CDR3 DNA reads TGTGCCAGCAGTAGCACTAGATACAATGAGCAGTTCTTC. This chain links TRBV6-2 or TRBV6-3 with TRBJ2-1, with D possibly TRBD2 on 5 matching bases. This CDR3 contains 13 residues. With 5 bases removed from V and 4 bases from J, the gap between germline ends came to 9 bases. The V gene's germline CDR1 is MNHEY and CDR2 SVGEGT.

This clonotype was seen ten or more times. The chain uses TRBV20-1 and TRBJ2-1; D call uncertain. V was trimmed by 0 bases and J by 0 bases, leaving 15 bases between them. Germline V gene sequence: CDR1 DFQATT, CDR2 SNEGSKA (reference sequence). The CDR3 covers 17 residues. As DNA, the CDR3 is TGCAGTGCTAGAGATTCAATGGGCAGGAGCTCCTACAATGAGCAGTTCTTC. Protein sequence: CSARDSMGRSSYNEQFF.